This T cell receptor beta chain was recovered during a study of patients and donors after allogeneic stem cell transplantation. TCRdb ran MiXCR on the RT-PCR reads and lists one entry per CDR3 protein. Of 900,000 to 1,000,000 distinct CDR3 sequences in the sample, approximately 19% are singletons; the top ten hold around 6%. The CDR3 sequence is 15 residues long. Germline V gene data show CDR1 as SEHNR and CDR2 as FQNEAQ (reference sequence). The ends were cut back, 3 bases at V and 5 bases at J, with 16 bases in the middle. Material: blood, either unsorted or a sorted T cell fraction (not recorded which). This chain uses TRBV7-9 with TRBJ1-1; maybe TRBD1 (6 bases). The receptor's source is a human donor who was either an allogeneic HSCT recipient or a stem cell or donor lymphocyte infusion donor (not recorded which). It is not recorded whose cells these are; they may come from a transplant donor. CDR3 nucleotide sequence: TGTGCCAGCAGCTTGGAACAGGGTCGAGGAACTGAAGCTTTCTTT. Its translation: CASSLEQGRGTEAFF.